This TCR beta chain comes out of a study of blood T cell repertoires in COVID-19. The age range of participants was 18 to 89 years, with residence in about two dozen US areas. Recovery meant two consecutive negative NP/OP PCR tests, professional clearance, or resolved symptoms. This table comes from immunoSEQ multiplex PCR, and its TCRdb copy is limited to in-frame clones, with some not included. The table lists hundreds of thousands of clones, 89% of them singletons. CDR3 size: 16 residues. The sample comprised PBMCs or T cells enriched from blood (not recorded which). This receptor was identified in a man aged 55 to 70 who had recovered from COVID-19. The chain has TRBV21-1 and TRBJ1-1. TRBV21-1 is flagged as a pseudogene. The CDR3 DNA reads as TGTGCCAGCAGCACCCGAGCGGGACTCAGAAACACTGAAGCTTTCTTT. Translation gives CASSTRAGLRNTEAFF.